The source of this T cell receptor beta chain is a study of OX40 agonist ivuxolimab in advanced cancers. Overall study context: About 42% of patients had received prior checkpoint inhibitor therapy.

Study results and caveats: In general, CD8+ T cells held more expanded clones than CD4+ did, on average. Low clonal expansion, among the lowest seen, marked partial responders at 0.1-3.0 mg/kg. A proportion of nonresponders additionally exhibited low normalized T-cell clonal expansion.

Comment on this clone: The antigen is not known.

V lost 5 bases and J 2 bases, leaving 11 bases between the germline ends. Germline V gene lookup returns CDR1 MDHEN and CDR2 SYDVKM. The CDR3 loop spans 14 amino acids. Profiled with immunoSEQ multiplex PCR; TCRdb holds only in-frame clones, not every one. Of tens of thousands of clones in the sample, 82% are singletons; the top ten hold 21%. The V call is TRBV28, the J call TRBJ2-3; D is possibly TRBD1 (6 bases). The starting material was CD4+ or CD8+ T cells sorted from blood, obtained in a trial of the OX40 agonist ivuxolimab. The receptor's source is an adult with an advanced solid tumor such as melanoma, head and neck, liver or kidney cancer. The chain's CDR3 is CASSKGQLTDTQYF. CDR3 nucleotides: TGTGCCAGCAGTAAAGGACAGCTCACAGATACGCAGTATTTT.